Listed below are T cell receptor beta chains from one sample, sequenced in a study of blood T cell repertoires in COVID-19. Profiling relied on immunoSEQ multiplex PCR, and the TCRdb table lists in-frame clones only, not all of them. Seen here are roughly 220,000 clones, about four fifths observed once, and the top ten hold 7.5%. The sequenced material came from peripheral blood. These receptors all come from a woman older than 75 with COVID-19, enrolled during active disease. CDR3s include the opening cysteine and the closing phenylalanine or tryptophan. The D gene is left open where the match is weak. The size field is filled for only some rows; it gives once, few, many or a size class.

cdr3_length: 14; d_call: TRBD1; v_call: TRBV6-5; clone_size: NA; j_call: TRBJ2-7; cdr3_aa: CASKIRQGAQKQYF; cdr3_nt: TGTGCCAGCAAAATCAGACAGGGGGCGCAAAAGCAGTACTTC
cdr3_length: 16; d_call: TRBD1; v_call: TRBV5-6; clone_size: NA; j_call: TRBJ2-1; cdr3_aa: CASSDTGTGGRNEQFF; cdr3_nt: TGTGCCAGCAGCGACACCGGGACAGGGGGCAGGAATGAGCAGTTCTTC
cdr3_length: 18; d_call: TRBD2; v_call: TRBV15; clone_size: NA; j_call: TRBJ2-1; cdr3_aa: CATSRVGGGTSGRNEQFF; cdr3_nt: TGTGCCACCAGCAGAGTTGGGGGTGGGACTAGCGGGAGGAATGAGCAGTTCTTC
cdr3_length: 14; d_call: TRBD1; v_call: TRBV11-2; clone_size: NA; j_call: TRBJ1-6; cdr3_aa: CASSQDRVISPLHF; cdr3_nt: TGTGCCAGCAGCCAGGACAGGGTTATTTCACCCCTCCACTTT
cdr3_length: 15; d_call: TRBD1; v_call: TRBV7-2; clone_size: NA; j_call: TRBJ1-2; cdr3_aa: CASSSPRDRGGGYTF; cdr3_nt: TGTGCCAGCAGCTCGCCCCGGGACAGGGGTGGTGGCTACACCTTC
cdr3_length: 15; d_call: NA; v_call: TRBV7-9; clone_size: NA; j_call: TRBJ1-5; cdr3_aa: CASSLATGLNQPQHF; cdr3_nt: TGTGCCAGCAGCTTAGCGACGGGGTTGAATCAGCCCCAGCATTTT
cdr3_length: 14; d_call: NA; v_call: TRBV5-1; clone_size: NA; j_call: TRBJ2-3; cdr3_aa: CASRSELATNTQYF; cdr3_nt: TGCGCCAGCAGGTCTGAGCTAGCGACAAATACGCAGTATTTT
cdr3_length: 17; d_call: NA; v_call: TRBV7-2; clone_size: few; j_call: TRBJ2-1; cdr3_aa: CASSPLSGLLPDNEQFF; cdr3_nt: TGTGCCAGCAGCCCATTATCCGGACTCCTCCCGGACAATGAGCAGTTCTTC
cdr3_length: 16; d_call: NA; v_call: TRBV4-3; clone_size: NA; j_call: TRBJ2-2; cdr3_aa: CASSQSSAVNTGELFF; cdr3_nt: TGCGCCAGCAGCCAGTCTTCAGCGGTAAACACCGGGGAGCTGTTTTTT
cdr3_length: 17; d_call: TRBD1; v_call: TRBV4-2; clone_size: NA; j_call: TRBJ1-4; cdr3_aa: CASSQPYTGATNEKLFF; cdr3_nt: TGTGCCAGCAGCCAACCATATACAGGGGCAACTAATGAAAAACTGTTTTTT
cdr3_length: 11; d_call: NA; v_call: TRBV6-6; clone_size: NA; j_call: TRBJ1-2; cdr3_aa: CASSWGDGYTF; cdr3_nt: TGTGCCAGCAGCTGGGGAGATGGCTACACCTTC
cdr3_length: 14; d_call: NA; v_call: TRBV18; clone_size: NA; j_call: TRBJ2-2; cdr3_aa: CASSQKRDTGELFF; cdr3_nt: TGTGCCAGCTCTCAGAAGCGGGACACCGGGGAGCTGTTTTTT
cdr3_length: 16; d_call: TRBD1; v_call: TRBV10-3; clone_size: NA; j_call: TRBJ1-2; cdr3_aa: CAISEPSRQGAGGYTF; cdr3_nt: TGTGCCATCAGTGAGCCAAGCCGACAGGGGGCTGGTGGCTACACCTTC
cdr3_length: 16; d_call: TRBD1; v_call: TRBV24-1; clone_size: NA; j_call: TRBJ2-1; cdr3_aa: CATSDLLQGDVNEQFF; cdr3_nt: TGTGCCACCAGTGATTTGCTACAGGGGGATGTCAACGAGCAGTTCTTC